This passage covers 8 T cell receptor beta chains from one sample sequenced in a study of cytomegalovirus exposure and HLA in healthy donors. This PCR relied on a set of 60 Vbeta primers and 13 Jbeta primers. Data came from immunoSEQ multiplex PCR; TCRdb stores just in-frame clones and leaves some out. The data contain 150,000 to 200,000 clones, just over 75% of them singletons. Sequencing was done on a sample of PBMCs. The origin of the receptors is a man aged 18 to 35 in good health and CMV-seronegative.

The count of this clone is one. The chain links TRBV7-2 to TRBJ2-1; D not resolved. The CDR3 has 14 amino acids. Trimming stripped 4 bases from V and 8 bases from J, with 15 bases between. CDR1 and CDR2 from the germline V gene are SGHTA and FQGNSA. The CDR3 here is CASSSYLRSDEQFF. The CDR3, as DNA: TGTGCCAGCAGCTCCTATTTGAGGTCCGATGAGCAGTTCTTC.

The chain joins TRBV6-6 to TRBJ1-1, with 8 bases aligning to TRBD1. CDR3 length equals 14 residues. CDR1 is MNHNY, CDR2 SVGAGI, per germline (reference sequence). Unmatched junction bases numbered 8, after V lost 8 bases and J lost 3 bases. The CDR3 protein is CASSWTGTHTEAFF. The CDR3 nucleotides read TGTGCCAGCTCGTGGACAGGGACGCACACTGAAGCTTTCTTT.

The chain couples TRBV6-6 to TRBJ1-3; D remains unclear. Trimming left V 6 bases short and J 0 bases short, with 9 bases between. CDR1 is MNHNY and CDR2 is SVGAGI in the germline V gene (reference sequence). This CDR3 has 14 amino acids. The CDR3 sequence is CASSPGFSGNTIYF. In DNA form, the CDR3 reads TGTGCCAGCAGCCCCGGGTTCTCTGGAAACACCATATATTTT.

Notes on this clone: Other DNA sequences in the same sample also yield this CDR3. CDR3 in amino acids: CASSRKHKQVSYEQYF. DNA for the CDR3: TGTGCCAGCAGCCGAAAACATAAACAAGTTTCCTACGAGCAGTACTTC. V and J are TRBV21-1 and TRBJ2-7; the table's D gene call, TRBD1, was not cross checked with the DNA. TRBV21-1 is annotated as a pseudogene. The CDR3 spans 16 residues.

The chain recombines TRBV11-2 with TRBJ2-5, with 7 positions matching TRBD2. Germline V gene lookup returns CDR1 SGHAT and CDR2 FQNNGV. This CDR3 comprises 15 residues. V lost 5 bases, J lost 3 bases, and 9 bases stayed unmatched. CDR3 sequence: CASSALWGGKETQYF. For the CDR3, the DNA is TGTGCCAGCAGCGCTTTGTGGGGGGGAAAAGAGACCCAGTACTTC. Using reference TRBV11-2 and TRBJ2-5 for the parts outside the CDR3, the full variable domain is EAGVAQSPRYKIIEKRQSVAFWCNPISGHATLYWYQQILGQGPKLLIQFQNNGVVDDSQLPKDRFSAERLKGVDSTLKIQPAKLEDSAVYLCASSALWGGKETQYFGPGTRLLVL.

The J gene is TRBJ2-2, the V gene TRBV9; D is possibly TRBD2 (6 bases). The CDR3 runs 12 residues. V lost 7 bases to trimming and J lost 6 bases, with 10 bases between them. Germline values: CDR1 SGDLS, CDR2 YYNGEE. Here the CDR3 reads CASSGGSGELFF. For the CDR3, the DNA is TGTGCCAGCTCCGGGGGATCCGGGGAGCTGTTTTTT.

The CDR3: CASSPSGETQYF. The CDR3 region has the DNA TGTGCCAGCAGCCCCTCGGGGGAGACCCAGTACTTC. The V and J genes are TRBV6-6 and TRBJ2-5; D might be TRBD2 (5 bases). The CDR3 extends over 12 amino acids. Germline CDR1 is MNHNY and CDR2 is SVGAGI (reference sequence). V lost 6 bases to trimming and J lost 5 bases, with 10 bases between them.

This sequence joins TRBV6-1 and TRBJ2-2; TRBD2 agrees at 9 bases. Trimming removed 4 bases from V and 9 bases from J; junction bases left unmatched: 6. Germline CDR1 MNHNS, CDR2 SASEGT. This CDR3 is 14 amino acids long. The DNA of the CDR3 is TGTGCCAGCAGTGCCGGGACTAGCAGCCGGGAGCTGTTTTTT. Residues: CASSAGTSSRELFF.